This entry features one T cell receptor (beta chain) sequence. Its antigen is as yet unknown. This sample is part of a study of T cell repertoires in cytomegalovirus infection. Study-wide background: CMV infection together with matching HLA type was indicated by public TCR beta signatures.

Broader study findings: CMV-specific TCR beta clonotypes restricted by HLA-C were the ones dominating the ex vivo response. Using cumulative public TCR beta family frequency, the authors identified those who carried CMV together with the relevant HLA.

TCRdb reprocessed the reads via MiXCR and lists one record per CDR3 protein. The repertoire holds 170,000 or so distinct CDR3 sequences, roughly 15% seen once, with roughly a quarter in the top ten. From germline, CDR1 is SGHDT and CDR2 YYEEEE. Deletions cut 0 bases from V and 5 bases from J, with 15 bases between. The CDR3 covers 16 residues. The rearrangement joins TRBV5-6 to TRBJ2-4; D remains unclear. The sequence came from a human donor in good health (CMV status not recorded). Some clones in this sample may be carry-over from other donors' samples. The sequenced sample was CD8+ T cells from PBMCs. In DNA, the CDR3 is TGTGCCAGCAGCTTGGATGAGTCCGGACGGCAAAACATTCAGTACTTC. Translated: CASSLDESGRQNIQYF.